This TCR beta chain was sequenced during a study of Ad26.COV2.S vaccination and SARS-CoV-2 variants. Documented treatment: some 20 received Ad26.COV2.S at low or high dose, single or two shots; 5 received placebo; per-sample allocation not given. Repertoires come from day 63 after the first vaccine or placebo injection. The germline V gene has CDR1 WNHNN and CDR2 SYGVQD (reference sequence). The CDR3 is 16 amino acids. Deletions cut 6 bases from V and 2 bases from J, with 20 bases between. Sequencing was performed with immunoSEQ multiplex PCR; in TCRdb, only in-frame clones are kept and a portion is missing. This sample carries 300,000 to 400,000 clones, approximately 90% of them seen once, and the ten largest clones take roughly 5%. This clone was picked up a small number of times.

The chain employs TRBV10-1 and TRBJ2-7; the D gene is possibly TRBD1 (5 bases). The material was peripheral blood, obtained in a trial of Ad26.COV2.S vaccine versus placebo. The sequence came from a person aged 18-60 years who received the Ad26.COV2.S COVID-19 vaccine or a placebo. CDR3 protein: CASSLYTGTEAYEQYF. The CDR3 nucleotides read TGCGCCAGCAGCCTTTATACAGGAACTGAAGCCTACGAGCAGTACTTC.